This T cell receptor (beta chain) was obtained from a study of T cell repertoires in cytomegalovirus infection. Study details: Through public TCR beta signatures, both CMV infection and matching HLA type were indicated. Study observations and caveats: CMV carriers having the relevant HLA were flagged by cumulative public TCR beta family frequency. HLA-C-restricted TCR beta clonotypes specific for CMV led the ex vivo response.

Germline V gives CDR1 DFQATT, CDR2 SNEGSKA (reference sequence). CDR3 length: 15 amino acids. For this clonotype: Its target is unknown. A read error may account for a junction end that differs from germline.

One entry per CDR3 protein results from TCRdb running MiXCR on the reads. The sample includes 350,000 to 450,000 distinct CDR3 sequences, roughly 18% of them seen just once. This sequence was found in a human donor in good health (CMV status not recorded). Some clones in this sample may be carry-over from other donors' samples. The J gene is TRBJ2-5, the V gene TRBV20-1; 12 bases align to TRBD2. The specimen sequenced was PBMCs. The CDR3 nucleotides are TGCAGTGCCCGTCGACTAGCGGGGGCAGGCGAGATCCAGTACTTC. Its protein is CSARRLAGAGEIQYF.